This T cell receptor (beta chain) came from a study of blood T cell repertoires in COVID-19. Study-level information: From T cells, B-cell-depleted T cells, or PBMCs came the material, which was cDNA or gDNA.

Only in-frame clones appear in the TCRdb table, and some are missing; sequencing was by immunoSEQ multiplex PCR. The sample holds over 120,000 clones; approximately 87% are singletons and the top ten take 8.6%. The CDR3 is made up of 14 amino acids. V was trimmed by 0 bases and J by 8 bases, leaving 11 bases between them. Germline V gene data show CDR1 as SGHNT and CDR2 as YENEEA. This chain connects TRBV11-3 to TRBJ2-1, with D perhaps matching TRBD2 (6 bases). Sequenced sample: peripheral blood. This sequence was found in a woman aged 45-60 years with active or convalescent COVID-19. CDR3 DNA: TGTGCCAGCAGCTTAGATTCGGGGGAGCATGAGCAGTTCTTC. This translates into CASSLDSGEHEQFF.